This T cell receptor (beta chain) was identified during a study of graft-versus-host responses after intestinal transplantation. At the level of the study: Uniformly, recipients were administered anti-thymocyte globulin induction with subsequent tacrolimus and steroids for around 3 years.

The CDR3 consists of 19 residues. Germline CDR1 is SGHRS and CDR2 is YFSETQ. J gave up 8 bases and V 0 bases, and 15 bases lay outside the gene matches. Measured with immunoSEQ multiplex PCR; TCRdb has only the in-frame clones, and not every one. The sample has more than 4,500 clones, about 85% seen once. The authors processed graft tissue to release intraepithelial and lamina propria lymphocytes. The receptor was derived from a human patient who received an intestinal transplant, so some T cells may come from the graft donor. The sequencing used ileum tissue, collected 156 days after intestinal transplant. The rearrangement uses TRBV5-1 and TRBJ2-1; 12 nucleotides agree with TRBD2. In DNA, the CDR3 is TGCGCCAGCAGCTTGGTAGCTAGCGGGGGGGCGCTTTGGTACGATGAGCAGTTCTTC. Its protein is CASSLVASGGALWYDEQFF. The variable domain in full, completed from reference TRBV5-1 and TRBJ2-1, reads KAGVTQTPRYLIKTRGQQVTLSCSPISGHRSVSWYQQTPGQGLQFLFEYFSETQRNKGNFPGRFSGRQFSNSRSEMNVSTLELGDSALYLCASSLVASGGALWYDEQFFGPGTRLTVL.